The rows below give T cell receptor beta chains drawn from one sample of a study of regulatory T cells in long-lasting Graves disease. TCRdb redid the calling of the multiplex PCR reads with MiXCR, one entry per CDR3 protein. This table has 650,000 to 850,000 distinct CDR3 sequences, around 30% appearing once. The input for sequencing was peripheral blood mononuclear cells (PBMCs), taken when the disease was refractory, from a patient treated with antithyroid drugs. The receptors shown here come from a female donor with Graves disease. Each CDR3 is given without its conserved first and last residue. Fields, in order: clone size, V gene, CDR3 protein. The listing skips clone size in some rows; elsewhere it reads once, few, many or a size class.

NA	TRBV6-2/TRBV6-3	ASSSRDRVPRGYT
few	TRBV6-5	ASSYSGEAGSNSPLH
NA	TRBV5-1	ASSRGDRVIETQY
many	TRBV28	ASSSERDRVDGYT
NA	TRBV28	ASPTRSGNTIY
NA	TRBV10-3	AISPQGEAGNTIY
NA	TRBV25-1	ASTWTPNNSPLH
NA	TRBV28	ASSYGDRRGNEQF
NA	TRBV20-1	SAHETGTNYGYT
many	TRBV7-2	ASSFAGTSQETQY
NA	TRBV10-3	ATISVEYTEAF
NA	TRBV19	ASSMEAYYGYT
few	TRBV18	ASSPIGPGELF
NA	TRBV30	AYSGTLPVTGELF
many	TRBV12-3/TRBV12-4	ASSSLDYMQETQY
NA	TRBV20-1	SAIRTGIIYEQY
NA	TRBV20-1	SARPQGGTF
many	TRBV5-1	ASSLARTGELF
many	TRBV2	ASSVQGGGGWTEAF
NA	TRBV13	ASSSAASGSYSPDTGELF
once	TRBV20-1	SARDEGFVGYT
many	TRBV11-2	ASSLRPGGGEDSEAF
NA	TRBV29-1	SARRGTENTEAF
NA	TRBV19	ASRGFAGTGKSSGNTIY
NA	TRBV7-9	ASRSTDGSYEQY
NA	TRBV20-1	SARIKLAGAVDTQY
NA	TRBV14	ASSQDSASLWEQY
few	TRBV20-1	SALGQGEETQY
few	TRBV28	ASSAGEGYNSPLH
few	TRBV12-3/TRBV12-4	ASALSTSVTEAF
few	TRBV20-1	SAWTGGASGNQPQH
many	TRBV28	ASSYGPNYGYT
NA	TRBV29-1	SARQVLNKNTEAF
once	TRBV3-1	ASSQELKSYEQY
few	TRBV29-1	SVDSSPRNTEAF
NA	TRBV5-1	ASSSQNLGGEQY
few	TRBV11-2	ASSHNNRASEGGYT
few	TRBV29-1	SIHIRTGGSYEQY